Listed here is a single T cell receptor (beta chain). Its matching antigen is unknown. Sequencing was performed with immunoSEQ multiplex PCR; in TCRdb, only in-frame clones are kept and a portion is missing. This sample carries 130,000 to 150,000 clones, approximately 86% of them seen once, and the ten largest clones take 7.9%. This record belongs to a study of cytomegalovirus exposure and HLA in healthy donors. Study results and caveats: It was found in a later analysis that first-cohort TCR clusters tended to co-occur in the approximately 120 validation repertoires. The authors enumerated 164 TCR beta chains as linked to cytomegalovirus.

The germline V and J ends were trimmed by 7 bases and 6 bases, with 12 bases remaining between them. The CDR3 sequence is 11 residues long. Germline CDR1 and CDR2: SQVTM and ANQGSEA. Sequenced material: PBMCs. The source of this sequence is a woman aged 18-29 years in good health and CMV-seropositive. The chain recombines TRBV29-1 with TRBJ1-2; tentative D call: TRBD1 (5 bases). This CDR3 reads CSGGRGDGYTF. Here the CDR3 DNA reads TGCAGCGGAGGACGGGGGGATGGCTACACCTTC.